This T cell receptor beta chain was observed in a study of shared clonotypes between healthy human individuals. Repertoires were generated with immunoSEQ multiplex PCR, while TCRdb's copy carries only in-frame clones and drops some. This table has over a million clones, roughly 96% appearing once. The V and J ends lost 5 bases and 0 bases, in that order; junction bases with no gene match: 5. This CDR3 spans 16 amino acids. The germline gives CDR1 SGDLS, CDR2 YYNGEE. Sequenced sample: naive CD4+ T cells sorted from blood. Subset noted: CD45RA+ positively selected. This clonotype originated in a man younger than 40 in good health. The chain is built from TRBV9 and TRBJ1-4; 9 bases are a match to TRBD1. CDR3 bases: TGTGCCAGCAGTGCTACAGGGGGCCCAACTAATGAAAAACTGTTTTTT. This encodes CASSATGGPTNEKLFF.